The 5 T cell receptor beta chains below were found in one sample sequenced in a study of Graves' ophthalmopathy and Graves' hyperthyroidism. For repertoire sequencing, the TCR beta CDR3 regions were amplified from RNA transcripts. Second-round multiplex PCR came after first-round RT-PCR with HTBI primers. Each CDR3 protein is one row after TCRdb ran MiXCR on the multiplex PCR reads. The sample shows 650,000 to 900,000 distinct CDR3 sequences, approximately 40% of them seen only once. The sequencing sample was made of peripheral blood. The receptor source for this set is an adult man with Graves' ophthalmopathy.

The J gene is TRBJ1-5, the V gene TRBV19; 7 bases fit TRBD1. In germline, CDR1 is LNHDA, CDR2 SQIVND (reference sequence). CDR3 length: 15 residues. The junction had 4 bases not matched to a gene; V was cut back by 5 bases and J by 0 bases. The CDR3: CASSAGTVSNQPQHF. In nucleotides, the CDR3 is TGTGCCAGTAGTGCCGGGACAGTTAGCAATCAGCCCCAGCATTTT.

The chain recombines TRBV25-1 with TRBJ2-7; 9 bases agree with TRBD2. The V gene's germline CDR1 is MGHDK and CDR2 SYGVNS. V shed 11 bases and J 7 bases; nucleotides not matched to a gene: 12. The CDR3 is made up of 13 amino acids. The CDR3 DNA is TGTGCCTGGAGTGGAGGGACTAGCTTGGAGCAGTACTTC. This translates into CAWSGGTSLEQYF.

The chain carries TRBV7-9 and TRBJ2-7; D not certain. V was shortened by 5 bases and J by 2 bases, with 10 bases between the two germline ends. This CDR3 contains 13 residues. Germline V gene sequence: CDR1 SEHNR, CDR2 FQNEAQ (reference sequence). For the CDR3, the DNA is TGTGCCAGCAGCGTGGATTTCCCCTACGAGCAGTACTTC. Translated: CASSVDFPYEQYF. Full variable domain (rest looked up from reference TRBV7-9 and TRBJ2-7): DTGVSQNPRHKITKRGQNVTFRCDPISEHNRLYWYRQTLGQGPEFLTYFQNEAQLEKSRLLSDRFSAERPKGSFSTLEIQRTEQGDSAMYLCASSVDFPYEQYFGPGTRLTVT.

This sequence joins TRBV24-1 and TRBJ1-5, with D tentatively TRBD1 (5 bases). Germline values: CDR1 KGHDR, CDR2 SFDVKD. V was trimmed by 4 bases and J by 13 bases, leaving 13 bases between them. This CDR3 region has 12 residues. The CDR3 reads CATSDDRGNQHF. CDR3 in DNA: TGTGCCACCAGTGACGACAGAGGCAATCAGCATTTT.

This clonotype appeared a few times. This chain uses TRBV7-9 with TRBJ2-7; tentative D call: TRBD1 (6 bases). Germline CDR1 is SEHNR and CDR2 is FQNEAQ (reference sequence). CDR3 length equals 15 residues. Trimming removed 5 bases from V and 7 bases from J, with 21 bases in between. CDR3: CASSRYGTRDWEQYF. The CDR3 nucleotides read TGTGCCAGCAGCCGTTACGGGACACGCGACTGGGAGCAGTACTTC.